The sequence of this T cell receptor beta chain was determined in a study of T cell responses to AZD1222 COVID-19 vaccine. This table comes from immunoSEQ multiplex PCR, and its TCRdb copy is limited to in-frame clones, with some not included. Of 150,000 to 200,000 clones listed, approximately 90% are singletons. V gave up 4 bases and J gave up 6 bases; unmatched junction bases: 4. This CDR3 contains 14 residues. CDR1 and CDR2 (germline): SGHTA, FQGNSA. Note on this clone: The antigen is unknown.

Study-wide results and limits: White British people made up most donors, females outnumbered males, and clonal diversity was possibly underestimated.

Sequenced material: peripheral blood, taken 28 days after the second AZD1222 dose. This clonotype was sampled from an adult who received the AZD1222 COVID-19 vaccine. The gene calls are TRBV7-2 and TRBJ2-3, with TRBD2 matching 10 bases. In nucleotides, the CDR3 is TGTGCCAGCAGCTACCTAGCGGGAGCCGATACGCAGTATTTT. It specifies CASSYLAGADTQYF.